This T cell receptor (beta chain) was sequenced during a study of control samples from healthy donors and cancer patients. The V gene lost 5 bases and the J gene lost 6 bases, with 17 bases spanning the gap. CDR1 and CDR2 from the germline V gene are MNHEY and SMNVEV (reference sequence). The CDR3 has 15 amino acids. Method: immunoSEQ multiplex PCR; TCRdb's copy keeps in-frame clones and lacks some. Of over 150,000 clones listed, roughly 95% were seen once; the top ten hold approximately 1%. The specimen sequenced was blood. The origin of this receptor is a woman aged 30 to 39 in good health. The chain couples TRBV27 to TRBJ2-1, with a tentative D call TRBD1 (6 bases). CDR3 in amino acids: CASSPYRALLNEQFF. CDR3 nucleotide sequence: TGTGCCAGCAGTCCCTACAGGGCTCTCCTCAATGAGCAGTTCTTC.